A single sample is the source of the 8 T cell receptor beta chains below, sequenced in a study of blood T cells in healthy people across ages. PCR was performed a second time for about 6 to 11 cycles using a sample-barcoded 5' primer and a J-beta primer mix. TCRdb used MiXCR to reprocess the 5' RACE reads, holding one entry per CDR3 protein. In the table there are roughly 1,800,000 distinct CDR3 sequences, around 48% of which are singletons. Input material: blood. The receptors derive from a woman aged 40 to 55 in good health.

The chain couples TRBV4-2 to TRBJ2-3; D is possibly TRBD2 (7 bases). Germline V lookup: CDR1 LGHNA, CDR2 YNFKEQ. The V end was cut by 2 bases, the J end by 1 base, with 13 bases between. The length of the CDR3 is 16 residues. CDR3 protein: CASSQRRGGGTDTQYF. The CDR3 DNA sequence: TGTGCCAGCAGCCAAAGACGCGGGGGCGGCACAGATACGCAGTATTTT.

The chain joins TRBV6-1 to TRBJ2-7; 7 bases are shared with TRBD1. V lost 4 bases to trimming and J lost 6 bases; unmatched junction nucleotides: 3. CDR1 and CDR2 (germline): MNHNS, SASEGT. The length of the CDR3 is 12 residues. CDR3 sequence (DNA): TGTGCCAGCAGTGGAACAGGGGTCGAGCAGTACTTC. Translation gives CASSGTGVEQYF.

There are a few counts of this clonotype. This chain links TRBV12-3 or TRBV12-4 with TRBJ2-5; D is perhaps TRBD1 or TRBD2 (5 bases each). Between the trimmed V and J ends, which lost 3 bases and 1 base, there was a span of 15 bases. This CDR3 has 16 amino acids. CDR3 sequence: CASSFGGTGAQETQYF. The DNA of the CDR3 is TGTGCCAGCAGTTTCGGAGGCACAGGCGCCCAAGAGACCCAGTACTTC.

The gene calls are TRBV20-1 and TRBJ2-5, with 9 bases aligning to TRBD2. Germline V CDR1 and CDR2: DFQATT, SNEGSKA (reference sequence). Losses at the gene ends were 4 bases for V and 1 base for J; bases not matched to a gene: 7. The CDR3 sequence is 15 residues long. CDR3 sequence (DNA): TGCAGTGCTACTGGACTAGCGAGGATCCAAGAGACCCAGTACTTC. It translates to CSATGLARIQETQYF.

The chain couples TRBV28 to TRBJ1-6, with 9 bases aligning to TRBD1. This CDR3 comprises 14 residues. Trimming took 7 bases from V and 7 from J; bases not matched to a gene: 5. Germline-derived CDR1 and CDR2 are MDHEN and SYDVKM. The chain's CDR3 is CASIPTGGNSPLHF. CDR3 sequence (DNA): TGTGCCAGCATTCCGACAGGGGGGAATTCACCCCTCCACTTT. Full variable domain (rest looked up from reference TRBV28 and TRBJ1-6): DVKVTQSSRYLVKRTGEKVFLECVQDMDHENMFWYRQDPGLGLRLIYFSYDVKMKEKGDIPEGYSVSREKKERFSLILESASTNQTSMYLCASIPTGGNSPLHFGNGTRLTVT.

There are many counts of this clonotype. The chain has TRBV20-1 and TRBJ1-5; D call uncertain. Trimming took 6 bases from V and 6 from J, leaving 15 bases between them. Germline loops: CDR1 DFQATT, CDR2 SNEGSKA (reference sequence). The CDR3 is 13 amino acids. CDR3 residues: CSAWVGTAQPQHF. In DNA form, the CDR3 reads TGCAGTGCCTGGGTAGGTACAGCTCAGCCCCAGCATTTT.

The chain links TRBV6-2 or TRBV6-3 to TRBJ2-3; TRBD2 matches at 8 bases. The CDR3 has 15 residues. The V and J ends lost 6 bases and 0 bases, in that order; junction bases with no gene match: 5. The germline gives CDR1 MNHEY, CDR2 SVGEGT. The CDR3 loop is CASRTIAGSTDTQYF. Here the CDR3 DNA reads TGTGCCAGCAGAACAATAGCGGGGAGCACAGATACGCAGTATTTT.

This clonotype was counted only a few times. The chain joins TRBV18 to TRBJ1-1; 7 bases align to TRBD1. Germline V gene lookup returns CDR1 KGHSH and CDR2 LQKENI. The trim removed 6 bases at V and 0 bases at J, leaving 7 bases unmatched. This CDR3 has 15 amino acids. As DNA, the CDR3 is TGTGCCAGCTCCCCCCCGGACAGGTTGAACACTGAAGCTTTCTTT. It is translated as CASSPPDRLNTEAFF.